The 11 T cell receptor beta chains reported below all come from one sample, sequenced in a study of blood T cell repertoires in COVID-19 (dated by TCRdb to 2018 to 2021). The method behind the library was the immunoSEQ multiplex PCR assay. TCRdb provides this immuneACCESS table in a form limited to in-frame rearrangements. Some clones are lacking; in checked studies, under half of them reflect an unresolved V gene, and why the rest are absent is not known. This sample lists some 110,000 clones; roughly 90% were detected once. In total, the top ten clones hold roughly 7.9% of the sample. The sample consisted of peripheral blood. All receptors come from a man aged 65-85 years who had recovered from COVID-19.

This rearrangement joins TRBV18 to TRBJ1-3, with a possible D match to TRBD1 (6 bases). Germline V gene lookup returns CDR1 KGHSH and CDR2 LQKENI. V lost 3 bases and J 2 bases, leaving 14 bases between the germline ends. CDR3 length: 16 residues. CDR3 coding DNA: TGTGCCAGCTCACCGGACAGCAGCGTTCCTGGAAACACCATATATTTT. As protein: CASSPDSSVPGNTIYF.

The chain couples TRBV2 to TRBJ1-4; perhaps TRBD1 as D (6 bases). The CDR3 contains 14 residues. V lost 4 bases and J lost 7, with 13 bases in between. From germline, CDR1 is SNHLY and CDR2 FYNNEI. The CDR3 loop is CASSVTGTLEKLFF. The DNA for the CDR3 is TGTGCCAGCAGTGTAACCGGGACACTTGAAAAACTGTTTTTT.

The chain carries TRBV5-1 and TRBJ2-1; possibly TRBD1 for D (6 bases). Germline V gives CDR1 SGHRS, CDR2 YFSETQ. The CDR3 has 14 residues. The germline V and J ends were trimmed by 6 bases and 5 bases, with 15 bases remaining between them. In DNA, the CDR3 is TGCGCCAGCACGCCGGGACACCAAAACAATGAGCAGTTCTTC. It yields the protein CASTPGHQNNEQFF.

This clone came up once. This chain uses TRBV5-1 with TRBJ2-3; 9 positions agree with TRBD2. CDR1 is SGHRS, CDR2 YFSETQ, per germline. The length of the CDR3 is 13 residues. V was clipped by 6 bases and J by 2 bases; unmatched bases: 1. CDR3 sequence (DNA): TGCGCCAGCACTAGCGGGGACACAGATACGCAGTATTTT. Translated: CASTSGDTDTQYF. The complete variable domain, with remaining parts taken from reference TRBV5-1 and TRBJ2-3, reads KAGVTQTPRYLIKTRGQQVTLSCSPISGHRSVSWYQQTPGQGLQFLFEYFSETQRNKGNFPGRFSGRQFSNSRSEMNVSTLELGDSALYLCASTSGDTDTQYFGPGTRLTVL.

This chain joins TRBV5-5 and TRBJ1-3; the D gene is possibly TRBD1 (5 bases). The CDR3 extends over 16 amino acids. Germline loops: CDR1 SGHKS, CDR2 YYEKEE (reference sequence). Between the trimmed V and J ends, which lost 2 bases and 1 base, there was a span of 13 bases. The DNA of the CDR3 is TGTGCCAGCAGCTTCAAAACCGGGACTTCTGGAAACACCATATATTTT. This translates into CASSFKTGTSGNTIYF.

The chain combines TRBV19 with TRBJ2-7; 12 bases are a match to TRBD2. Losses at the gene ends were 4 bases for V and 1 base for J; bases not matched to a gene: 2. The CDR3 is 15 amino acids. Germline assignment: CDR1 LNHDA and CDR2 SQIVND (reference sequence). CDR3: CASSSGLAGSYEQYF. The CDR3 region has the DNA TGTGCCAGTAGTAGCGGACTAGCGGGGTCCTACGAGCAGTACTTC.

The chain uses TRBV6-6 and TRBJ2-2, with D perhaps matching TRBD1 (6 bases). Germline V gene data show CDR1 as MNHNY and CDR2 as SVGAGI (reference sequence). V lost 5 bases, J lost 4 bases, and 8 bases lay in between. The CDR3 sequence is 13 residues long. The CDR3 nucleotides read TGTGCCAGCAGTCCAGGGGTCACCGGGGAGCTGTTTTTT. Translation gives CASSPGVTGELFF.

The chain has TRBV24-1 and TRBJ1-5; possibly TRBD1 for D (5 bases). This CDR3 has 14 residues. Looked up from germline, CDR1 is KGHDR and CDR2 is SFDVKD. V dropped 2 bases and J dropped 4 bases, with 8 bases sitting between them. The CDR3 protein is CATSDYRINQPQHF. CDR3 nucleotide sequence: TGTGCCACCAGTGATTACAGGATTAATCAGCCCCAGCATTTT.

Here the CDR3 reads CSARRDRGYNEQFF. As DNA, the CDR3 is TGCAGCGCCCGGAGGGACAGGGGGTACAATGAGCAGTTCTTC. The V gene is TRBV29-1, the J gene TRBJ2-1; TRBD1 aligns across 11 bases. J gave up 4 bases and V 7 bases, and 6 bases lay outside the gene matches. The CDR3 contains 14 residues. Germline V gene sequence: CDR1 SQVTM, CDR2 ANQGSEA.

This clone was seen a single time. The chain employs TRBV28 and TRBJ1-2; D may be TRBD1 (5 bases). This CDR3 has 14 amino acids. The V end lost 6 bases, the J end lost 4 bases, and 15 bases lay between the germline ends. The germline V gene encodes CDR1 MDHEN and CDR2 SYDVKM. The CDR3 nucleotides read TGTGCCAGCAGATCAACAGGCCATGGCTATGGCTACACCTTC. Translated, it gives CASRSTGHGYGYTF.

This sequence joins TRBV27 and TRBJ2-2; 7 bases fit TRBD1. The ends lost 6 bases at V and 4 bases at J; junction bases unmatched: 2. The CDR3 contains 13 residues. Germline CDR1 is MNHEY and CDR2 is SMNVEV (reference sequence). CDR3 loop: CASRWTGTGELFF. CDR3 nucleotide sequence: TGTGCCAGCAGATGGACAGGCACCGGGGAGCTGTTTTTT.